This T cell receptor (beta chain) was captured by sequencing in a study of blood T cell repertoires in COVID-19. Across the study: Sites in the United States, Italy and Spain provided acute and convalescent COVID-19 samples.

V lost 5 bases, J lost 7 bases, and 13 bases lay in between. CDR3 length: 13 amino acids. Germline lookup yields CDR1 SGHNT and CDR2 YENEEA. Authors' processing steps: Nucleated cell number was recorded as an estimate derived from reference gene primer amplification. The method was immunoSEQ multiplex PCR; TCRdb's version includes in-frame clones alone and lacks a portion of them. For V, J and clone size, that table is used; D and trimming come from the DNA. This table has about 80,000 clones, roughly 78% appearing once. The chain employs TRBV11-3 and TRBJ2-3; D is ambiguous. This sequence was found in a human donor in a cohort sampled during active COVID-19. Specimen: peripheral blood. The CDR3 sequence is CASSPGPPNTQYF. The CDR3 DNA follows: TGTGCCAGCAGCCCGGGTCCCCCGAATACGCAGTATTTT.